The 27 T cell receptor beta chains reported below all come from one sample, sequenced in a study of shared clonotypes between healthy human individuals. Profiling relied on immunoSEQ multiplex PCR, and the TCRdb table lists in-frame clones only, not all of them. This sample has over a million clones; 98% occur once, and the top ten carry approximately 0.38%. The specimen was naive CD4+ T cells sorted from blood. This sample's subset: CD45RA+ positively selected. These receptors were collected from a young man in good health.

J is TRBJ2-3 and V is TRBV10-1; tentatively, D is TRBD1 or TRBD2 (6 bases each). Looked up from germline, CDR1 is WNHNN and CDR2 is SYGVQD (reference sequence). With 6 bases removed from V and 5 bases from J, the gap between germline ends came to 15 bases. CDR3 length: 14 residues. The CDR3: CASRKGGPVDTQYF. The CDR3 DNA sequence: TGCGCCAGCAGAAAGGGGGGCCCCGTAGATACGCAGTATTTT.

The gene calls are TRBV6-1 and TRBJ2-1, with TRBD2 matching 13 bases. Germline V lookup: CDR1 MNHNS, CDR2 SASEGT. V was clipped by 5 bases and J by 4 bases; unmatched bases: 2. The CDR3 is 15 residues long. CDR3 DNA sequence: TGTGCCAGCAGTAAACTAGCGGGAGGGTACAATGAGCAGTTCTTC. It yields the protein CASSKLAGGYNEQFF.

This chain connects TRBV9 to TRBJ2-5, with D perhaps being TRBD1 or TRBD2 (5 bases each). V dropped 4 bases and J dropped 4 bases, with 23 bases sitting between them. The CDR3 length is 17 residues. From germline, CDR1 is SGDLS and CDR2 YYNGEE. This CDR3 is CASSPRGARGMVETQYF. For the CDR3, the DNA is TGTGCCAGCAGCCCCCGAGGGGCACGGGGAATGGTAGAGACCCAGTACTTC.

The count of this clone is one. The rearrangement joins TRBV28 to TRBJ1-5, with D hard to call. The V end lost 3 bases, the J end lost 5 bases, and 14 bases lay between the germline ends. The CDR3 consists of 15 residues. CDR1 is MDHEN and CDR2 is SYDVKM in the germline V gene. CDR3 protein: CASSFAFSFDQPQHF. CDR3 sequence (DNA): TGTGCCAGCAGTTTTGCATTTTCGTTCGATCAGCCCCAGCATTTT.

V gene TRBV5-6 combines with J gene TRBJ1-1; D gene uncertain. Trimming removed 4 bases at V and 7 bases at J, with 14 bases between. This CDR3 region has 13 residues. The germline gives CDR1 SGHDT, CDR2 YYEEEE. For the CDR3, the DNA is TGTGCCAGCAGCAGCGCCCCGGGTCATGAAGCTTTCTTT. Amino acids: CASSSAPGHEAFF.

The CDR3 nucleotides are TGCAGCGTGAACGGGGGGTTTGGCGGGGAGCTGTTTTTT. Protein product: CSVNGGFGGELFF. This rearrangement joins TRBV29-1 to TRBJ2-2, with TRBD2 identical over 7 bases. The CDR3 totals 13 residues. CDR1 and CDR2 from the germline V gene are SQVTM and ANQGSEA. The V gene end was trimmed by 6 bases and the J gene end by 7 bases; junction bases not matched to a gene: 8.

In nucleotides, the CDR3 is TGCAGTGCTACGGACAGGGGACAGTATTTT. Protein sequence: CSATDRGQYF. The rearrangement joins TRBV20-1 to TRBJ2-3; 9 nucleotides line up with TRBD1. The V gene's germline CDR1 is DFQATT and CDR2 SNEGSKA (reference sequence). The CDR3 spans 10 residues. Trimming took 4 bases from V and 12 from J; bases not matched to a gene: 2.

The chain is built from TRBV7-2 and TRBJ2-7, with D tentatively TRBD2 (6 bases). The CDR3 contains 12 residues. Per germline, CDR1 SGHTA and CDR2 FQGNSA. V lost 5 bases and J lost 8, with 13 bases in between. The CDR3 DNA follows: TGTGCCAGCAGCCCGCCGGGAGCCCAGCAGTACTTC. Translated: CASSPPGAQQYF.

V is TRBV19 and J is TRBJ2-1; 10 bases match TRBD1. Looked up from germline, CDR1 is LNHDA and CDR2 is SQIVND (reference sequence). CDR3 length: 16 residues. Trimming took 1 base from V and 3 from J; bases not matched to a gene: 3. The CDR3 sequence is CASSIGGQGVYNEQFF. CDR3 sequence (DNA): TGTGCCAGTAGTATAGGAGGACAGGGGGTCTACAATGAGCAGTTCTTC.

The chain uses TRBV5-1 and TRBJ2-1, with D tentatively TRBD2 (5 bases). From germline, CDR1 is SGHRS and CDR2 YFSETQ. CDR3 length: 13 amino acids. The V end was cut by 2 bases, the J end by 7 bases, with 10 bases between. CDR3 in DNA: TGCGCCAGCAGCTTCATGGTAGCGAATGAGCAGTTCTTC. Translation gives CASSFMVANEQFF.

This sequence joins TRBV7-9 and TRBJ2-4; the D gene is possibly TRBD2 (5 bases). Trimming stripped 0 bases from V and 1 base from J, with 7 bases between. CDR1 is SEHNR, CDR2 FQNEAQ, per germline (reference sequence). This CDR3 has 15 residues. CDR3 loop: CASSLAGSAKNIQYF. Here the CDR3 DNA reads TGTGCCAGCAGCTTAGCTGGGAGCGCCAAAAACATTCAGTACTTC.

The V call is TRBV19, the J call TRBJ1-2; 10 bases are a match to TRBD1. This CDR3 spans 15 amino acids. V lost 2 bases, J lost 8 bases, and 8 bases stayed unmatched. Germline V gene sequence: CDR1 LNHDA, CDR2 SQIVND (reference sequence). In nucleotides, the CDR3 is TGTGCCAGTAGTATACCGGGACAGGGGACACTCGGCTACACCTTC. Its translation is CASSIPGQGTLGYTF.

The rearrangement links TRBV19 to TRBJ2-4, with a possible D match to TRBD2 (6 bases). Germline V CDR1 and CDR2: LNHDA, SQIVND (reference sequence). Trimming pared 3 bases from V and 2 bases from J, leaving 14 bases between. The CDR3 covers 16 residues. CDR3 region: CASSIQAGLPKNIQYF. In nucleotides, the CDR3 is TGTGCCAGTAGTATTCAAGCGGGCCTACCCAAAAACATTCAGTACTTC. Full variable domain (remainder filled in from reference TRBV19 and TRBJ2-4): DGGITQSPKYLFRKEGQNVTLSCEQNLNHDAMYWYRQDPGQGLRLIYYSQIVNDFQKGDIAEGYSVSREKKESFPLTVTSAQKNPTAFYLCASSIQAGLPKNIQYFGAGTRLSVL.

The chain has TRBV11-2 and TRBJ2-2; D is ambiguous. The ends were cut back, 3 bases at V and 6 bases at J, with 14 bases in the middle. The CDR3 runs to 15 residues. Germline V gene lookup returns CDR1 SGHAT and CDR2 FQNNGV. The CDR3 DNA reads as TGTGCCAGCAGCTTGGATATTTCCGGGTCCGGGGAGCTGTTTTTT. Translated, it gives CASSLDISGSGELFF.

The V and J genes are TRBV6-5 and TRBJ2-5; perhaps TRBD2 as D (6 bases). Looked up from germline, CDR1 is MNHEY and CDR2 is SVGAGI. There are 16 residues in the CDR3. The germline V and J ends were trimmed by 4 bases and 4 bases, with 19 bases remaining between them. The CDR3 loop reads CASSSRSLAGRETQYF. CDR3 coding DNA: TGTGCCAGCAGTTCCCGCTCTCTGGCCGGGAGAGAGACCCAGTACTTC.

The CDR3 spells CASSFSGLAASYEQYF. The DNA of the CDR3 is TGTGCCAGCAGCTTTTCCGGACTAGCGGCCTCCTACGAGCAGTACTTC. The chain joins TRBV5-4 to TRBJ2-7; 10 nucleotides line up with TRBD2. V lost 2 bases and J lost 0; bases outside the gene matches: 5. Germline loops: CDR1 SGHNT, CDR2 YYREEE (reference sequence). The CDR3 extends over 16 amino acids.

The chain uses TRBV7-9 and TRBJ2-7, with 9 bases aligning to TRBD1. The germline CDR1 and CDR2 sequences are SEHNR and FQNEAQ (reference sequence). V lost 0 bases to trimming and J lost 9 bases; unmatched junction nucleotides: 9. CDR3 length: 15 residues. The CDR3, as DNA: TGTGCCAGCAGCTTAGCGGGACAGGGCGGACGCTCGCAGTACTTC. Protein product: CASSLAGQGGRSQYF.

The rearrangement joins TRBV5-1 to TRBJ2-7; perhaps D is TRBD1 or TRBD2 (5 bases each). Germline V gene data show CDR1 as SGHRS and CDR2 as YFSETQ. V was trimmed by 3 bases and J by 6 bases, leaving 16 bases between them. The CDR3 length is 14 residues. CDR3 bases: TGCGCCAGCAGCTGGGCGAGGGGTCGGAGCGAGCAGTACTTC. Translated, it gives CASSWARGRSEQYF.

The chain has TRBV5-1 and TRBJ1-3; 7 nucleotides agree with TRBD1. Germline lookup yields CDR1 SGHRS and CDR2 YFSETQ. This CDR3 has 13 amino acids. V gave up 3 bases and J gave up 4 bases; unmatched junction bases: 1. Here the CDR3 DNA reads TGCGCCAGCAGCTGGGGACAGGGAAACACCATATATTTT. Translated: CASSWGQGNTIYF.

The chain links TRBV27 to TRBJ2-7; TRBD1 aligns across 8 bases. Trimming took 6 bases from V and 2 from J; bases not matched to a gene: 6. CDR3 size: 14 residues. Germline CDR1 and CDR2: MNHEY and SMNVEV (reference sequence). The CDR3 bases are TGTGCCAGCAGCCTACAGGGGGTGACCTACGAGCAGTACTTC. Protein sequence: CASSLQGVTYEQYF.

CDR3 protein: CASSERGGGQETQYF. Written as DNA, the CDR3 is TGCGCCAGCAGTGAGCGCGGCGGAGGCCAAGAGACCCAGTACTTC. The chain has TRBV10-1 and TRBJ2-5, with D maybe TRBD2 (5 bases). Germline V gene sequence: CDR1 WNHNN, CDR2 SYGVQD (reference sequence). V lost 2 bases and J 1 base, leaving 11 bases between the germline ends. CDR3 length equals 15 residues.

The chain combines TRBV5-5 with TRBJ2-1; 12 positions match TRBD2. V was pared by 5 bases and J by 3 bases, with 3 bases of the junction left unmatched. Germline CDR1 and CDR2: SGHKS and YYEKEE (reference sequence). The CDR3 covers 15 residues. The DNA of the CDR3 is TGTGCCAGCAGTCCGGGACTAGCGGGCTACAATGAGCAGTTCTTC. As protein: CASSPGLAGYNEQFF. The full variable domain, completed using reference TRBV5-5 and TRBJ2-1, is DAGVTQSPTHLIKTRGQQVTLRCSPISGHKSVSWYQQVLGQGPQFIFQYYEKEERGRGNFPDRFSARQFPNYSSELNVNALLLGDSALYLCASSPGLAGYNEQFFGPGTRLTVL.

The J gene is TRBJ2-7, the V gene TRBV18; 8 bases map to TRBD2. Germline CDR1 reads KGHSH; CDR2 reads LQKENI. With V trimmed by 1 base and J by 2 bases, 4 bases remained unmatched. CDR3 length: 15 residues. The CDR3 nucleotides read TGTGCCAGCTCACCACTGCGGGAGGCTACCTACGAGCAGTACTTC. It codes for CASSPLREATYEQYF.

The chain has TRBV6-5 and TRBJ2-7; 9 nucleotides agree with TRBD1. Germline assignment: CDR1 MNHEY and CDR2 SVGAGI. The CDR3 has 15 residues. V lost 4 bases to trimming and J lost 3 bases; unmatched junction nucleotides: 7. The CDR3 coding sequence is TGTGCCAGCAGTTCGAGGACAGGGGCAAACTACGAGCAGTACTTC. Translation: CASSSRTGANYEQYF.

Only one count was recorded for this clone. The CDR3 sequence is CASRAASGRAAGANVLTF. CDR3 DNA sequence: TGTGCCTCCCGTGCCGCTAGCGGGAGAGCTGCTGGGGCCAACGTCCTGACTTTC. V usage is TRBV28 and J usage is TRBJ2-6; 10 nucleotides agree with TRBD2. The germline V gene encodes CDR1 MDHEN and CDR2 SYDVKM. The ends lost 11 bases at V and 2 bases at J; junction bases unmatched: 15. The CDR3 length is 18 residues.

About this clone: Additional DNA sequences in this sample encode the identical CDR3. The V and J genes are TRBV11-3 and TRBJ2-3; 9 nucleotides line up with TRBD2. Germline assignment: CDR1 SGHNT and CDR2 YENEEA. J lost 1 base, V lost 1 base, and 0 bases had no gene match. This CDR3 is 15 amino acids long. The CDR3 here is CASSLASGGTDTQYF. DNA for the CDR3: TGTGCCAGCAGCTTAGCTAGCGGGGGCACAGATACGCAGTATTTT.

This chain joins TRBV5-1 and TRBJ2-5; D remains ambiguous. Germline V gene lookup returns CDR1 SGHRS and CDR2 YFSETQ. Trimming cost V 4 bases and J 5 bases, with 21 bases left between them. CDR3 length: 16 residues. The CDR3 nucleotides read TGCGCCAGCAGCCCAGGTGGTTGGGGTGTTGGGGAGACCCAGTACTTC. Amino acids: CASSPGGWGVGETQYF.